The 13 T cell receptor beta chains below were found in one sample sequenced in a study of blood T cell repertoires in COVID-19. Data came from immunoSEQ multiplex PCR; TCRdb stores just in-frame clones and leaves some out. The sample yields around 300,000 clones, approximately 90% seen once. Sequencing was done on a sample of peripheral blood. These receptors were obtained from a woman between 25 and 40 years old with COVID-19, enrolled during active disease.

This chain links TRBV5-6 with TRBJ1-2, with 8 nucleotides matching TRBD1. Germline loops: CDR1 SGHDT, CDR2 YYEEEE. Trimming cost V 0 bases and J 8 bases; bases outside gene matches: 12. This CDR3 has 16 amino acids. In nucleotides, the CDR3 is TGTGCCAGCAGCTTGGAGAAACGGACAGGGTTTGGCGGCTACACCTTC. Amino acids: CASSLEKRTGFGGYTF.

This clone was observed a single time. This chain links TRBV9 with TRBJ1-4; D ambiguous. V lost 0 bases, J lost 12 bases, and 9 bases lay in between. Germline CDR1 reads SGDLS; CDR2 reads YYNGEE. The CDR3 runs 12 residues. The DNA of the CDR3 is TGTGCCAGCAGCGTAGGGATCGGAGAACTGTTTTTT. Protein product: CASSVGIGELFF.

This sequence joins TRBV19 and TRBJ2-7, with D perhaps TRBD2 (6 bases). V lost 5 bases and J lost 4, with 12 bases in between. The CDR3 is 13 residues long. CDR1 is LNHDA, CDR2 SQIVND, per germline (reference sequence). CDR3 in amino acids: CASSPTGGYEQYF. The CDR3 DNA is TGTGCCAGTAGTCCTACCGGGGGTTACGAGCAGTACTTC. Full variable domain (remainder filled in from reference TRBV19 and TRBJ2-7): DGGITQSPKYLFRKEGQNVTLSCEQNLNHDAMYWYRQDPGQGLRLIYYSQIVNDFQKGDIAEGYSVSREKKESFPLTVTSAQKNPTAFYLCASSPTGGYEQYFGPGTRLTVT.

J is TRBJ2-3 and V is TRBV3-1 (or the pseudogene TRBV3-2); 8 nucleotides align to TRBD2. J gave up 0 bases and V 4 bases, and 0 bases lay outside the gene matches. Germline CDR1 LGHDT, CDR2 YNNKEL (reference sequence). The CDR3 is 14 amino acids. CDR3 sequence (DNA): TGTGCCAGCAGCCCTAGCGGGAGCACAGATACGCAGTATTTT. Translated, it gives CASSPSGSTDTQYF.

This chain links TRBV5-1 with TRBJ2-7, with D tentatively TRBD2 (6 bases). The germline CDR1 and CDR2 sequences are SGHRS and YFSETQ. V lost 2 bases and J 6 bases, leaving 6 bases between the germline ends. The CDR3 has 11 residues. The CDR3 spells CASSFGGEQYF. CDR3 DNA sequence: TGCGCCAGCAGCTTCGGGGGCGAGCAGTACTTC.

The chain uses TRBV5-1 and TRBJ1-4; tentatively, D is TRBD1 (5 bases). With 6 bases removed from V and 8 bases from J, the gap between germline ends came to 17 bases. The germline V gene encodes CDR1 SGHRS and CDR2 YFSETQ. The CDR3 is 14 amino acids. This CDR3 is CASKVLGGQEKLFF. CDR3 DNA: TGCGCCAGCAAAGTTTTGGGGGGTCAAGAAAAACTGTTTTTT.

This CDR3 reads CASSLGDRVTDTQYF. In nucleotides, the CDR3 is TGTGCCAGCAGCTTGGGGGACAGGGTTACAGATACGCAGTATTTT. V and J are TRBV11-3 and TRBJ2-3; TRBD1 matches 9 bases. V lost 3 bases, J lost 3 bases, and 4 bases stayed unmatched. The germline V gene has CDR1 SGHNT and CDR2 YENEEA. The CDR3 consists of 15 residues.

CDR3 coding DNA: TGTGCCAGCAGTGAACGGGTTTCGGGTAACACTGAAGCTTTCTTT. Its protein is CASSERVSGNTEAFF. This chain joins TRBV25-1 and TRBJ1-1; D unresolved. The V end lost 2 bases, the J end lost 2 bases, and 12 bases lay between the germline ends. CDR1 and CDR2 from the germline V gene are MGHDK and SYGVNS. This CDR3 has 15 amino acids.

The CDR3 DNA reads TGTGCCAGCAGTTACGGAGCGGGAGGGGAGAATGAGCAGTTCTTC. Its protein is CASSYGAGGENEQFF. The chain joins TRBV6-2 or TRBV6-3 to TRBJ2-1; 10 bases line up with TRBD2. Germline V CDR1 and CDR2: MNHEY, SVGEGT. The CDR3 extends over 15 amino acids. With 2 bases clipped from V and 7 bases from J, the junction kept 5 bases outside the gene matches.

The chain carries TRBV28 and TRBJ1-2; no definite D call. The germline V gene has CDR1 MDHEN and CDR2 SYDVKM. The CDR3 spans 14 residues. V was clipped by 5 bases and J by 8 bases, with 18 bases between them. CDR3 loop: CASSPGNRRWGYTF. DNA of the CDR3: TGTGCCAGCAGTCCCGGCAACAGAAGGTGGGGCTACACCTTC.

The CDR3 spells CASSLTAGPYYNEQFF. CDR3 DNA sequence: TGTGCCAGCAGCTTGACGGCGGGGCCTTACTACAATGAGCAGTTCTTC. The chain employs TRBV5-5 and TRBJ2-1; tentatively, D is TRBD2 (6 bases). The V end was cut by 1 base, the J end by 3 bases, with 14 bases between. Germline V gene data show CDR1 as SGHKS and CDR2 as YYEKEE (reference sequence). There are 16 residues in the CDR3.

The DNA for the CDR3 is TGTGCTAGTGGTTTGGAGGGGGGGCGGAGAACTGAAGCTTTCTTT. It specifies CASGLEGGRRTEAFF. The chain couples TRBV12-5 to TRBJ1-1; a weak D match, TRBD1 (6 bases). Germline CDR1 LGHNT, CDR2 FRNRAP. The CDR3 is made up of 15 amino acids. V dropped 1 base and J dropped 5 bases, with 14 bases sitting between them. Based on the CDR3 plus reference TRBV12-5 and TRBJ1-1, the full variable domain is DARVTQTPRHKVTEMGQEVTMRCQPILGHNTVFWYRQTMMQGLELLAYFRNRAPLDDSGMPKDRFSAEMPDATLATLKIQPSEPRDSAVYFCASGLEGGRRTEAFFGQGTRLTVV.

This chain links TRBV5-1 with TRBJ2-1, with TRBD1 as a possible D gene (7 bases). This CDR3 has 16 residues. V lost 7 bases, J lost 6 bases, and 23 bases lay in between. Germline V gene sequence: CDR1 SGHRS, CDR2 YFSETQ. In DNA, the CDR3 is TGCGCCAGCGTCGTAGGGGGCGGGACACACCTCAATGAGCAGTTCTTC. Residues: CASVVGGGTHLNEQFF.